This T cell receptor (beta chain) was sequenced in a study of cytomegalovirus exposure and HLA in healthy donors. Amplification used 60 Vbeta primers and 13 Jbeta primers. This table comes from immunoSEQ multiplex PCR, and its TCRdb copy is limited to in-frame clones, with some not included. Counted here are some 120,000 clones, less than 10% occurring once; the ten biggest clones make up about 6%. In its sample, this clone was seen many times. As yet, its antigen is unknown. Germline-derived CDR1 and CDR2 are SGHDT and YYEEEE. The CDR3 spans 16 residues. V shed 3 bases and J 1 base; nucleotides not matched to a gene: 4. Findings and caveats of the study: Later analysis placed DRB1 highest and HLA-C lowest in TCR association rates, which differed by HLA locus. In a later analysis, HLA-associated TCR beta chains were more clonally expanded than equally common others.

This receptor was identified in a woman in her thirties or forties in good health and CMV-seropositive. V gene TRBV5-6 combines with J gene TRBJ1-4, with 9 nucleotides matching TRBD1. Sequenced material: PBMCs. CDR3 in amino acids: CASSYRQGGTNEKLFF. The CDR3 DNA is TGTGCCAGCAGCTATAGACAGGGGGGAACTAATGAAAAACTGTTTTTT.